This TCR beta chain was sequenced during a study of cytomegalovirus exposure and HLA in healthy donors. Findings and caveats of the study: There were over 150 TCR beta chains listed as cytomegalovirus-associated. Sequence variants that were highly shared formed a cluster that was likely a sequencing artifact. In vitro, a few CMV-associated chains proved specific for CMV antigens.

Vbeta (60) and Jbeta (13) primers were used in the PCR. The protocol was immunoSEQ multiplex PCR, while the TCRdb copy is restricted to in-frame clones and leaves out a portion. The profile covers more than 65,000 clones, with around four fifths appearing a single time and over 5% taken by the ten largest. As regards this clone: Its antigen is unknown.

Trimming removed 5 bases at V and 0 bases at J, with 10 bases between. The CDR3 totals 14 residues. Per the germline V gene, CDR1 is SGHAT and CDR2 is FQNNGV. This TCR was recovered from a woman aged 50 to 60 in good health and CMV-seropositive. Source material: PBMCs. The rearrangement links TRBV11-2 to TRBJ2-5; the D gene is possibly TRBD1 (6 bases). CDR3 in amino acids: CASSSGQYQETQYF. DNA of the CDR3: TGTGCCAGCAGCAGCGGACAGTACCAAGAGACCCAGTACTTC.